This entry describes one T cell receptor (beta chain). Its antigen is as yet unknown. RNA was extracted and reverse transcribed into cDNA as the sequencing template. The table came from immunoSEQ multiplex PCR; TCRdb's copy has only in-frame clones and leaves some out. The sample holds around 190,000 clones, under 70% seen once. This entry comes from a study of CD8+ T cells in alopecia areata. Study results and limitations: Any link of baseline CD8+ expansion to response, resting on one nonresponder, remains uncertain.

Germline-derived CDR1 and CDR2 are SQVTM and ANQGSEA. The CDR3 length is 14 residues. The junction had 9 bases not matched to a gene; V was cut back by 6 bases and J by 6 bases. Treatment denoted: oral pan-JAK inhibitor, 5-10 mg twice daily. The sequence came from a human donor with alopecia areata. The sequenced sample was CD4+ T cells sorted from blood, obtained at week 4, from a patient treated with tofacitinib. The chain is built from TRBV29-1 and TRBJ2-3, with 10 bases lining up with TRBD2. The CDR3 DNA follows: TGCAGCGTGGCAGCGGGGGGGATTAAGGATACGCAGTATTTT. Amino acids: CSVAAGGIKDTQYF.